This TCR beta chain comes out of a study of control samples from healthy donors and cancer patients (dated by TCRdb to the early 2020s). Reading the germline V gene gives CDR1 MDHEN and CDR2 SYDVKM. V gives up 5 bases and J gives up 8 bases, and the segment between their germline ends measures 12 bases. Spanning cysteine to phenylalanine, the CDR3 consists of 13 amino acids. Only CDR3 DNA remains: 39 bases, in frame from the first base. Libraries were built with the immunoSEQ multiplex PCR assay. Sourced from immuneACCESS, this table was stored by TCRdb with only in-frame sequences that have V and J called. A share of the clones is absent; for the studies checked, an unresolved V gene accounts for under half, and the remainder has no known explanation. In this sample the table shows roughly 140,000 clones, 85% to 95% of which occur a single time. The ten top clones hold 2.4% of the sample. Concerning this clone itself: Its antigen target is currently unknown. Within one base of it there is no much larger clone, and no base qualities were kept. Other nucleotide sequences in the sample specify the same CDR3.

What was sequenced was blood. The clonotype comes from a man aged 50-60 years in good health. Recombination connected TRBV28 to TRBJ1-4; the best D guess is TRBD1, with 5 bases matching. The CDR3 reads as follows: CASSRGREEKLFF. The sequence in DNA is TGTGCCAGCAGTCGGGGGAGAGAGGAAAAACTGTTTTTT.